The next 10 T cell receptor beta chains were all read from a single sample in a study of T-cell memory formation after mild COVID-19. One entry per CDR3 protein results from TCRdb running MiXCR on the 5' RACE reads. Counted here are about 15,000 distinct CDR3 sequences, around 25% occurring once; the ten biggest clones make up more than 55%. What was sequenced was PBMCs or a T cell subset sorted from them (not recorded which). The receptors were sampled from a young man who had mild COVID-19 (a few samples of this study predate the infection). Cell type and time point are not known.

The chain recombines TRBV20-1 with TRBJ1-2; TRBD1 agrees at 9 bases. V lost 1 base and J lost 8; bases outside the gene matches: 11. The CDR3 has 15 residues. Germline V gene data show CDR1 as DFQATT and CDR2 as SNEGSKA (reference sequence). Here the CDR3 DNA reads TGCAGTGCTAGAGTACCGGGACAGGGTCCGGGAGGCTACACCTTC. Translated: CSARVPGQGPGGYTF.

This clonotype was observed many times. The V call is TRBV4-1, the J call TRBJ2-3, with D possibly matching TRBD2 (5 bases). The CDR3 loop spans 17 amino acids. The V end was cut by 4 bases, the J end by 1 base, with 18 bases between. Germline CDR1 MGHRA, CDR2 YSYEKL. The CDR3 sequence: CASSLWTDPGGTDTQYF. In DNA, the CDR3 is TGCGCCAGCAGCCTCTGGACTGATCCGGGCGGCACAGATACGCAGTATTTT.

The chain has TRBV6-2 or TRBV6-3 and TRBJ1-5, with D perhaps matching TRBD1 (5 bases). This CDR3 has 14 residues. Germline-derived CDR1 and CDR2 are MNHEY and SVGEGT. Trimming stripped 8 bases from V and 4 bases from J, with 15 bases between. CDR3 amino acids: CASEETGVNQPQHF. Written as DNA, the CDR3 is TGTGCCAGCGAAGAAACAGGCGTTAATCAGCCCCAGCATTTT.

The chain employs TRBV6-6 and TRBJ1-1; no firm D call. CDR3 size: 13 residues. With 6 bases removed from V and 0 bases from J, the gap between germline ends came to 8 bases. Looked up from germline, CDR1 is MNHNY and CDR2 is SVGAGI (reference sequence). The CDR3 region is CASRSEMNTEAFF. For the CDR3, the DNA is TGTGCCAGCAGGAGCGAAATGAACACTGAAGCTTTCTTT.

The V gene is TRBV10-1, the J gene TRBJ2-1; D is perhaps TRBD2 (6 bases). V was clipped by 6 bases and J by 7 bases, with 19 bases between them. The CDR3 is 15 amino acids. Germline CDR1 reads WNHNN; CDR2 reads SYGVQD (reference sequence). For the CDR3, the DNA is TGCGCCAGCAGCCGGGGGAATGCTGGGGGTAATGAGCAGTTCTTC. It translates to CASSRGNAGGNEQFF.

The J gene is TRBJ2-7, the V gene TRBV18, with TRBD2 matching over 15 bases. There are 15 residues in the CDR3. Germline CDR1 KGHSH, CDR2 LQKENI. The trim removed 6 bases at V and 6 bases at J, leaving 6 bases unmatched. The CDR3 DNA sequence: TGTGCCAGCTCTTCCGGACTAGCGGGGGGGATCGAGCAGTACTTC. Translation: CASSSGLAGGIEQYF.

Comment on this clonotype: A much larger clone differs from this one at a single base, so this may be a read error. This sequence joins TRBV27 and TRBJ2-5, with D tentatively TRBD1 (5 bases). Germline CDR1 is MNHEY and CDR2 is SMNVEV (reference sequence). The V gene lost 6 bases and the J gene lost 2 bases, with 13 bases spanning the gap. CDR3 length: 14 residues. The CDR3 is CASRLDSTQETQYF. The CDR3 DNA sequence: TGTGCCAGCAGATTAGACAGCACACAAGAGACCCAGTACTTC.

This clonotype has a single count. The gene calls are TRBV6-5 and TRBJ1-1; D gene uncertain. This CDR3 comprises 14 residues. V was clipped by 1 base and J by 4 bases, with 10 bases between them. The germline V gene has CDR1 MNHEY and CDR2 SVGAGI. Here the CDR3 reads CASSYFGSSTEAFF. CDR3 nucleotide sequence: TGTGCCAGCAGTTACTTTGGATCTTCCACTGAAGCTTTCTTT.

The V call is TRBV4-1, the J call TRBJ1-2, with D maybe TRBD1 (5 bases). The ends were cut back, 2 bases at V and 4 bases at J, with 11 bases in the middle. Germline assignment: CDR1 MGHRA and CDR2 YSYEKL. The CDR3 sequence is 14 residues long. This chain's CDR3 is CASSQKWGGYGYTF. CDR3 nucleotides: TGCGCCAGCAGCCAAAAGTGGGGGGGCTATGGCTACACCTTC.

This clonotype came up many times. The V and J genes are TRBV6-2 or TRBV6-3 and TRBJ1-3; D unclear. The CDR3 covers 14 residues. V gave up 5 bases and J gave up 2 bases, with 10 bases separating them. Germline-derived CDR1 and CDR2 are MNHEY and SVGEGT. The chain's CDR3 is CASSRSSAGNTIYF. The CDR3 nucleotides are TGTGCCAGCAGTCGATCGTCAGCTGGAAACACCATATATTTT.